The 21 T cell receptor beta chains given below trace back to one sample, sequenced in a study of blood T cell repertoires in COVID-19. Sequenced by immunoSEQ multiplex PCR; TCRdb stores in-frame clones only, minus some. The data show approximately 70,000 clones, about 85% seen once. Sequencing was performed on peripheral blood. These receptors were obtained from a woman aged 45-65 years with COVID-19, enrolled during active disease.

This chain links TRBV2 with TRBJ2-7; D gene unclear. CDR1 SNHLY and CDR2 FYNNEI come from the germline V gene. CDR3 length equals 10 residues. The germline V and J ends were trimmed by 5 bases and 7 bases, with 6 bases remaining between them. CDR3 region: CASSPPEQYF. The CDR3 nucleotides read TGTGCCAGCAGTCCCCCTGAGCAGTACTTC.

The chain couples TRBV28 to TRBJ1-6; 7 bases are shared with TRBD1. The junction had 9 bases not matched to a gene; V was cut back by 6 bases and J by 7 bases. Per germline, CDR1 MDHEN and CDR2 SYDVKM. This CDR3 contains 15 residues. The CDR3, as DNA: TGTGCCAGCAGGGAGACAACAGGGGAAAATTCACCCCTCCACTTT. Protein: CASRETTGENSPLHF.

V is TRBV5-4 and J is TRBJ2-5; TRBD1 matches at 7 bases. The ends lost 1 base at V and 5 bases at J; junction bases unmatched: 5. Germline V lookup: CDR1 SGHNT, CDR2 YYREEE (reference sequence). The CDR3 totals 14 residues. In DNA form, the CDR3 reads TGTGCCAGCAGCTTGAACAGGGGACGTGAGACCCAGTACTTC. Translation: CASSLNRGRETQYF.

The genes are TRBV28 and TRBJ2-5, with 14 bases matching TRBD2. The V segment lost 9 bases and the J segment 7 bases; nucleotides outside the gene matches: 10. The CDR3 spans 15 residues. Germline CDR1 is MDHEN and CDR2 is SYDVKM. The CDR3 DNA follows: TGTGCCAGTCGACGACTAGCGGGAGGGCCGGGGACCCAGTACTTC. This sequence encodes CASRRLAGGPGTQYF.

The chain recombines TRBV11-2 with TRBJ2-1; D uncertain. The ends were cut back, 1 base at V and 0 bases at J, with 4 bases in the middle. Germline CDR1 is SGHAT and CDR2 is FQNNGV. CDR3 size: 14 residues. CDR3 protein: CASSLALSYNEQFF. The CDR3 DNA sequence: TGTGCCAGCAGCTTAGCCCTCTCCTACAATGAGCAGTTCTTC.

V and J are TRBV7-2 and TRBJ1-3, with a possible D match to TRBD1 (6 bases). V lost 4 bases and J lost 2, with 12 bases in between. The CDR3 length is 15 residues. Germline CDR1 SGHTA, CDR2 FQGNSA. For the CDR3, the DNA is TGTGCCAGCAGCTCAATGACAGGAGCTGGAAACACCATATATTTT. The encoded protein is CASSSMTGAGNTIYF.

This rearrangement joins TRBV10-3 to TRBJ2-5; the match to TRBD1 covers 11 bases. This CDR3 region has 16 residues. Germline-derived CDR1 and CDR2 are ENHRY and SYGVKD. Germline trimming cut 3 bases from V and 5 bases from J; bases unmatched to any gene: 8. The CDR3 DNA is TGTGCCATCAGTGAAACTAGGACAGGGGGCCGGGAGACCCAGTACTTC. It translates to CAISETRTGGRETQYF.

This chain links TRBV28 with TRBJ2-7; 9 bases fit TRBD1. Germline V lookup: CDR1 MDHEN, CDR2 SYDVKM. Germline trimming cut 4 bases from V and 5 bases from J; bases unmatched to any gene: 9. The CDR3 is made up of 15 amino acids. CDR3 amino acids: CASSWGWDRAHEQYF. DNA of the CDR3: TGTGCCAGCAGTTGGGGATGGGACAGGGCTCACGAGCAGTACTTC.

This chain uses TRBV19 with TRBJ1-4; D is undetermined. The CDR3 runs 15 residues. V was clipped by 6 bases and J by 3 bases, with 14 bases between them. Germline-derived CDR1 and CDR2 are LNHDA and SQIVND (reference sequence). CDR3 sequence reads: CASSAGLGPNEKLFF. The CDR3 nucleotides are TGTGCCAGTAGCGCTGGTTTGGGCCCTAATGAAAAACTGTTTTTT. The full variable domain, its missing parts supplied by reference TRBV19 and TRBJ1-4, is DGGITQSPKYLFRKEGQNVTLSCEQNLNHDAMYWYRQDPGQGLRLIYYSQIVNDFQKGDIAEGYSVSREKKESFPLTVTSAQKNPTAFYLCASSAGLGPNEKLFFGSGTQLSVL.

The gene calls are TRBV6-1 and TRBJ2-3; 7 bases are a match to TRBD1. Losses at the gene ends were 0 bases for V and 0 bases for J; bases not matched to a gene: 9. This CDR3 region has 18 residues. CDR1 MNHNS and CDR2 SASEGT come from the germline V gene. The CDR3 sequence is CASSEAGVDRYSTDTQYF. The CDR3 coding sequence is TGTGCCAGCAGTGAAGCGGGGGTGGACAGGTATAGCACAGATACGCAGTATTTT.

This clone is medium-sized. The chain recombines TRBV27 with TRBJ1-1; D uncertain. This CDR3 comprises 14 residues. The V end lost 2 bases, the J end lost 5 bases, and 12 bases lay between the germline ends. The germline V gene has CDR1 MNHEY and CDR2 SMNVEV (reference sequence). CDR3 DNA: TGTGCCAGCAGTTTAACAGATGGATGGACTGAAGCTTTCTTT. Translating it yields CASSLTDGWTEAFF.

The V gene is TRBV7-2, the J gene TRBJ1-5, with D perhaps matching TRBD1 (5 bases). Trimming left V 0 bases short and J 3 bases short, with 6 bases between. CDR1 SGHTA and CDR2 FQGNSA come from the germline V gene. The CDR3 sequence is 14 residues long. The CDR3 DNA reads as TGTGCCAGCAGCTTAGCGGGGCTCAATCAGCCCCAGCATTTT. This sequence encodes CASSLAGLNQPQHF.

The chain is built from TRBV5-1 and TRBJ2-7; 7 bases fit TRBD1. This CDR3 region has 12 residues. CDR1 is SGHRS and CDR2 is YFSETQ in the germline V gene. V was pared by 4 bases and J by 3 bases, with 1 base of the junction left unmatched. Here the CDR3 DNA reads TGCGCCAGCAGCCGACAGGGCTACGAGCAGTACTTC. Its translation is CASSRQGYEQYF.

V is TRBV6-2 or TRBV6-3 and J is TRBJ1-5; D gene uncertain. The CDR3 is 17 amino acids. The V and J ends lost 4 bases and 9 bases respectively, with 25 bases between them. Germline values: CDR1 MNHEY, CDR2 SVGEGT. The CDR3 spells CASSSTLLHEGPRPQHF. In nucleotides, the CDR3 is TGTGCCAGCAGTTCAACACTCTTGCACGAGGGTCCCCGGCCCCAGCATTTT.

V gene TRBV3-1 (or the pseudogene TRBV3-2) combines with J gene TRBJ1-6; unclear D gene. V was pared by 5 bases and J by 1 base, with 6 bases between. The CDR3 spans 14 residues. Germline lookup yields CDR1 LGHDT and CDR2 YNNKEL (reference sequence). This CDR3 is CASSMRSYNSPLHF. CDR3 DNA: TGTGCCAGCAGCATGAGATCCTATAATTCACCCCTCCACTTT.

This chain joins TRBV28 and TRBJ2-6; D is unresolved. The CDR3 contains 16 residues. The V and J ends lost 6 bases and 3 bases respectively, with 15 bases between them. Looked up from germline, CDR1 is MDHEN and CDR2 is SYDVKM. CDR3 region: CASRPSGFRGANVLTF. CDR3 nucleotides: TGTGCCAGCAGACCCTCCGGGTTTCGTGGGGCCAACGTCCTGACTTTC.

The V gene is TRBV5-1, the J gene TRBJ2-7; 7 positions agree with TRBD1. CDR3 length: 13 amino acids. Germline values: CDR1 SGHRS, CDR2 YFSETQ. J gave up 7 bases and V 3 bases, and 7 bases lay outside the gene matches. The CDR3 region is CASSSTGNGEQYF. DNA for the CDR3: TGCGCCAGCAGCTCGACAGGGAATGGGGAGCAGTACTTC.

The rearrangement uses TRBV30 and TRBJ1-1; the D gene is possibly TRBD1 (5 bases). In germline, CDR1 is GTSNPN, CDR2 SVGIG (reference sequence). V dropped 3 bases and J dropped 5 bases, with 16 bases sitting between them. The CDR3 extends over 14 amino acids. The chain's CDR3 is CAWRPRGVFTEAFF. The CDR3, as DNA: TGTGCCTGGAGGCCTCGGGGGGTATTTACTGAAGCTTTCTTT.

The chain carries TRBV2 and TRBJ2-7; 8 bases map to TRBD2. This CDR3 region has 14 residues. The germline gives CDR1 SNHLY, CDR2 FYNNEI. V dropped 8 bases and J dropped 5; count of bases not matched to a gene: 11. CDR3 nucleotide sequence: TGTGCCAGCTCTATACGGGAGGGCCACCACGAGCAGTACTTC. As protein: CASSIREGHHEQYF.

The gene calls are TRBV5-1 and TRBJ2-7, with 10 positions matching TRBD1. Germline values: CDR1 SGHRS, CDR2 YFSETQ. The CDR3 length is 12 residues. V trimming: 7 bases; J trimming: 2 bases; junction bases outside the gene matches: 0. CDR3 sequence: CASGQGAYEQYF. The CDR3 DNA reads as TGCGCCAGCGGACAGGGGGCCTACGAGCAGTACTTC.

This CDR3 reads CASSESLLSPLHF. CDR3 coding DNA: TGTGCCAGCAGTGAAAGTCTCCTATCACCCCTCCACTTT. The chain uses TRBV2 and TRBJ1-6; D gene unclear. Trimming shortened V by 2 bases and J by 10 bases, and 9 bases separated the two germline ends. Germline CDR1 SNHLY, CDR2 FYNNEI. The CDR3 is 13 amino acids. The variable domain in full, with the rest retrieved from reference TRBV2 and TRBJ1-6, is EPEVTQTPSHQVTQMGQEVILRCVPISNHLYFYWYRQILGQKVEFLVSFYNNEISEKSEIFDDQFSVERPDGSNFTLKIRSTKLEDSAMYFCASSESLLSPLHFGNGTRLTVT.